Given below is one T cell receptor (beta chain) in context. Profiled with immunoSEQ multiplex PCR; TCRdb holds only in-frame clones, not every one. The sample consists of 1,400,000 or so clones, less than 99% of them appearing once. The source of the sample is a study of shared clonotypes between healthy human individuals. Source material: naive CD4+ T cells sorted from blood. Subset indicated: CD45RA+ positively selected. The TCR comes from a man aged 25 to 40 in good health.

The CDR3 coding sequence is TGTGCCAGCAGCCGTGGTGGGAGCTCCTACAATGAGCAGTTCTTC. Translated, it gives CASSRGGSSYNEQFF. The chain couples TRBV5-4 to TRBJ2-1; D may be TRBD2 (5 bases). CDR3 size: 15 residues. CDR1 and CDR2 from the germline V gene are SGHNT and YYREEE (reference sequence). V lost 4 bases and J lost 0, with 11 bases in between.